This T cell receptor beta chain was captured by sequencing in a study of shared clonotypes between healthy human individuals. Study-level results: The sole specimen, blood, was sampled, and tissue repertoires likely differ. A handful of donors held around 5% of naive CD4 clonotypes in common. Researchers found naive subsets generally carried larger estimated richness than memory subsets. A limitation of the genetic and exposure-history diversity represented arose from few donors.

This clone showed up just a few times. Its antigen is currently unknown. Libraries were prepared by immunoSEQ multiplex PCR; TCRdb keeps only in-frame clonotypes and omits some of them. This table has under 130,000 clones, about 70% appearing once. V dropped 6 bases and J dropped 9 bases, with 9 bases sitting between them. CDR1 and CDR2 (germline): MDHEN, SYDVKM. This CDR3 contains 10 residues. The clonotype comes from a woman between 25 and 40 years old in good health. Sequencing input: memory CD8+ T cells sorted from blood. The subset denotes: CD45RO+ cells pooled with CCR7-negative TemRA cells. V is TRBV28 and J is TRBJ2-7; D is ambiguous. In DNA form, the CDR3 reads TGTGCCAGCAGCGGGCTCGGGCAGTACTTC. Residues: CASSGLGQYF. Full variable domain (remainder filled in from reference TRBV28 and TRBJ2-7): DVKVTQSSRYLVKRTGEKVFLECVQDMDHENMFWYRQDPGLGLRLIYFSYDVKMKEKGDIPEGYSVSREKKERFSLILESASTNQTSMYLCASSGLGQYFGPGTRLTVT.